The source of this T cell receptor (beta chain) is a study of T cell responses to AZD1222 COVID-19 vaccine. Findings of the study overall: Most donors were white British, females outnumbered males, and clonal diversity was possibly underestimated. Mapped onto spike, vaccine-associated CD4 TCRs spanned it and were dominant at 160-218 and 743-854. Nearly half of spike-specific TCRs reportedly target unmutated variant regions. The number of AZD1222 recipients seropositive at baseline was only 5 to 7.

Details on this clone: What it binds is not known.

V lost 4 bases to trimming and J lost 4 bases; unmatched junction nucleotides: 6. The germline V gene has CDR1 SEHNR and CDR2 FQNEAQ (reference sequence). The CDR3 consists of 14 residues. Sequenced by immunoSEQ multiplex PCR; TCRdb stores in-frame clones only, minus some. This table has approximately 150,000 clones, about 82% appearing once. This specimen consisted of peripheral blood, obtained 28 days after the second AZD1222 dose. The chain employs TRBV7-9 and TRBJ2-7; 8 bases map to TRBD1. The clonotype comes from an adult who received the AZD1222 COVID-19 vaccine. In DNA form, the CDR3 reads TGTGCCAGCAGCTCATTCGACAGGGGATACGAGCAGTACTTC. Amino acids: CASSSFDRGYEQYF.